This T cell receptor (beta chain) was observed in a study of radiation and T cells in renal cell carcinoma. As for the study in general: Nephrectomy followed 15 Gy stereotactic body radiation by 4 weeks.

Regarding time point: baseline pretreatment blood. Treatment given: 15 Gy SBRT to primary tumor, nephrectomy 4 weeks later. Radiation-treated patients gave blood at baseline, week 2 and week 4. Study-wide results and limits: Top tumor clonotypes rose in blood 2 weeks post-radiation, then contracted.

The data were produced by immunoSEQ multiplex PCR, yet TCRdb's version contains in-frame clones alone and is incomplete. The table records 90,000 to 95,000 clones, approximately 83% of them present only once. Comments on this clone: The antigen remains unidentified.

The origin of this receptor is a man aged 55 to 70 with renal cell carcinoma. This sample comprised blood, obtained from a patient whose treatment included radiotherapy and nephrectomy.

CDR3 residues: CASSDPGTPFPDTQYF. As DNA, the CDR3 is TGCGCCAGCAGTGATCCCGGGACTCCCTTCCCAGATACGCAGTATTTT. The chain couples TRBV10-1 to TRBJ2-3; maybe TRBD2 (6 bases). CDR1 is WNHNN, CDR2 SYGVQD, per germline (reference sequence). The ends were cut back, 3 bases at V and 4 bases at J, with 17 bases in the middle. The CDR3 is made up of 16 amino acids.